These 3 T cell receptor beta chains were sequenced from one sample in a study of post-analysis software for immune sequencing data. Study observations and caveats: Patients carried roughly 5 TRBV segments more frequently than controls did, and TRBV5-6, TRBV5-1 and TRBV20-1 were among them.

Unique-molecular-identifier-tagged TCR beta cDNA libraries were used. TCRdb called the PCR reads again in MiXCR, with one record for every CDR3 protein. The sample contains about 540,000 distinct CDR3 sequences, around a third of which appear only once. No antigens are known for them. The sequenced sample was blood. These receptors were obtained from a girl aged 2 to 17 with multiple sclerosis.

Written as DNA, the CDR3 is TGCGCCAGCAGCCTGGGACAGATGAGCTCCTACAATGAGCAGTTCTTC. It codes for CASSLGQMSSYNEQFF. The genes are TRBV5-1 and TRBJ2-1; 7 bases map to TRBD1. Per germline, CDR1 SGHRS and CDR2 YFSETQ. CDR3 length: 16 amino acids. The V segment lost 4 bases and the J segment 0 bases; nucleotides outside the gene matches: 7.

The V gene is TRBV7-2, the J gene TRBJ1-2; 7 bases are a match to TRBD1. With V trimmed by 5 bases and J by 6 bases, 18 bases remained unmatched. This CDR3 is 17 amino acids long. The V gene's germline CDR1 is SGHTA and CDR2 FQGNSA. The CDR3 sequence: CASSPQVWTGLNHGYTF. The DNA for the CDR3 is TGTGCCAGCAGCCCACAAGTCTGGACAGGCCTAAACCATGGCTACACCTTC.

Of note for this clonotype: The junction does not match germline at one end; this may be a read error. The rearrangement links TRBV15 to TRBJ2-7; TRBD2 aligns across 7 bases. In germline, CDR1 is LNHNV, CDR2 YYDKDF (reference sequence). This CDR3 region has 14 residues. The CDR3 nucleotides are TGTGCCACCAGCGGAGAGCGGACTAGCTACGAGCAGTACTTC. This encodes CATSGERTSYEQYF.